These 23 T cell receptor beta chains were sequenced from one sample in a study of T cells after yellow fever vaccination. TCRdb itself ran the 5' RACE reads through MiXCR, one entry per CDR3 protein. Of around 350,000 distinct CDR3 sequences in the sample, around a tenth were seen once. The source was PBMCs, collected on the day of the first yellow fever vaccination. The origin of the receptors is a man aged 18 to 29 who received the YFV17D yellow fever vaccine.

The chain's CDR3 is CASKVRGLGSYEQYF. CDR3 coding DNA: TGTGCCAGCAAGGTTCGGGGTTTAGGATCCTACGAGCAGTACTTC. The chain links TRBV6-1 to TRBJ2-7; TRBD2 is a possible D gene (5 bases). There are 15 residues in the CDR3. Trimming shortened V by 7 bases and J by 1 base, and 17 bases separated the two germline ends. CDR1 MNHNS and CDR2 SASEGT come from the germline V gene.

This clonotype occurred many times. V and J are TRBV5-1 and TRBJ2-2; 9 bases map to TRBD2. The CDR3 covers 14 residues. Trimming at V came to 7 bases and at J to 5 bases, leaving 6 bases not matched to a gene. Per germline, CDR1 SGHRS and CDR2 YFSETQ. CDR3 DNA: TGCGCCAGCCGGTCTAGCGGGGAGACCGGGGAGCTGTTTTTT. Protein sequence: CASRSSGETGELFF.

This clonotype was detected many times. This CDR3 is CASSQQTGDTDTQYF. The CDR3 DNA is TGTGCCAGCAGCCAACAGACCGGGGACACAGATACGCAGTATTTT. The chain combines TRBV7-9 with TRBJ2-3; TRBD2 might be the D (5 bases). Trimming left V 5 bases short and J 2 bases short, with 14 bases between. This CDR3 is built from 15 residues. Looked up from germline, CDR1 is SEHNR and CDR2 is FQNEAQ (reference sequence).

CDR3 in amino acids: CASRLSGSYEQYF. In nucleotides, the CDR3 is TGTGCCAGCAGACTTAGCGGATCCTACGAGCAGTACTTC. This chain links TRBV12-3 or TRBV12-4 with TRBJ2-7, with D tentatively TRBD2 (6 bases). V was shortened by 6 bases and J by 1 base, with 10 bases between the two germline ends. This CDR3 is 13 amino acids long.

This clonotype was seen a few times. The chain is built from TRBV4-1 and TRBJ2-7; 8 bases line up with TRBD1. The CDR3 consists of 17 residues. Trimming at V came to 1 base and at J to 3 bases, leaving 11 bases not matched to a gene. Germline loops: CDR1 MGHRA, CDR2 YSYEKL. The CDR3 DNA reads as TGCGCCAGCAGCCAAGCTGATGGACAGGGAATTGTCTACGAGCAGTACGTC. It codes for CASSQADGQGIVYEQYV.

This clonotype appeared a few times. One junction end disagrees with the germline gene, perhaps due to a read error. CDR3 coding DNA: TGTGCCAGCAGTTTCGTCGGGAACCCCGGGGAGCTGTTTTTT. As protein: CASSFVGNPGELFF. The chain combines TRBV12-3 or TRBV12-4 with TRBJ2-2, with D possibly matching TRBD2 (5 bases). CDR3 length: 14 amino acids.

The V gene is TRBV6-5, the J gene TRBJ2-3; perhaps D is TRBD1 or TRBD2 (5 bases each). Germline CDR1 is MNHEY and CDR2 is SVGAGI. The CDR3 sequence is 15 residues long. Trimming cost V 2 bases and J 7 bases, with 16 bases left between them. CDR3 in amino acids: CASSYIQGPTNTQYF. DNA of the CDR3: TGTGCCAGCAGTTACATTCAGGGACCCACGAATACGCAGTATTTT.

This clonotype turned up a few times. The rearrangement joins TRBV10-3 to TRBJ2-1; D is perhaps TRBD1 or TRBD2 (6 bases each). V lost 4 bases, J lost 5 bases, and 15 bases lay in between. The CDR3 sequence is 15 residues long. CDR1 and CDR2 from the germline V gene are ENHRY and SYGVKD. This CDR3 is CAISVEGHQNNEQFF. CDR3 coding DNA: TGTGCCATCAGTGTGGAGGGACACCAAAACAATGAGCAGTTCTTC.

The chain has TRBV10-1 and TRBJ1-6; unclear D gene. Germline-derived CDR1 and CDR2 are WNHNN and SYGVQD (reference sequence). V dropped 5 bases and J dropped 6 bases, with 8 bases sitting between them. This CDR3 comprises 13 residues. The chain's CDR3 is CASSRAINSPLHF. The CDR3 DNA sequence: TGCGCCAGCAGTCGGGCTATTAATTCACCCCTCCACTTT.

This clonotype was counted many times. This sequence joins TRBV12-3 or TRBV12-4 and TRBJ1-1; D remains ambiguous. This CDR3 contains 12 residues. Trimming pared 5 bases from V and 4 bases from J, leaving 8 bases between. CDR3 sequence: CASSPLGTEAFF. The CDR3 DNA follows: TGTGCCAGCAGTCCCTTGGGCACTGAAGCTTTCTTT.

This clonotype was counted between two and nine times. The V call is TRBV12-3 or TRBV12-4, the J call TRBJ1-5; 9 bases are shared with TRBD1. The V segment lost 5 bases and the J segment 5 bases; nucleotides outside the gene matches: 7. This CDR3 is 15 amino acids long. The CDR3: CASSPLDRGYQPQHF. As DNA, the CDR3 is TGTGCCAGCAGTCCTCTCGACAGGGGGTATCAGCCCCAGCATTTT.

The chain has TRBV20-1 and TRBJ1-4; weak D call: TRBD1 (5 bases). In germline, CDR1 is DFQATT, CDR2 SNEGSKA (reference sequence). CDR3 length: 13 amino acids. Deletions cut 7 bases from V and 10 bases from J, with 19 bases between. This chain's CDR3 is CSVRGTGAGKLFF. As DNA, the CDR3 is TGCAGTGTACGGGGGACTGGGGCGGGAAAACTGTTTTTT.

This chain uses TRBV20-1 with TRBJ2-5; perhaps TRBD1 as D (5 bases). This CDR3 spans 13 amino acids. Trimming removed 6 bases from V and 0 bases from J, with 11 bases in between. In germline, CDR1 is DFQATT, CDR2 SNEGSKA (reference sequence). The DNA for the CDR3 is TGCAGTGCGCACCACAGGTACCAAGAGACCCAGTACTTC. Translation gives CSAHHRYQETQYF.

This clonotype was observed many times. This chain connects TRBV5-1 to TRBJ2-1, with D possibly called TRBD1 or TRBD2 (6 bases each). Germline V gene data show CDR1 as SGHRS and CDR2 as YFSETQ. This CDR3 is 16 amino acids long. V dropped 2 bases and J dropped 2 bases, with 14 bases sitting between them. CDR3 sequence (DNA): TGCGCCAGCAGCTTCGGAGGGGGGTCAACCTACAATGAGCAGTTCTTC. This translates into CASSFGGGSTYNEQFF. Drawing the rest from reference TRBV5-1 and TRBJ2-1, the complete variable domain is KAGVTQTPRYLIKTRGQQVTLSCSPISGHRSVSWYQQTPGQGLQFLFEYFSETQRNKGNFPGRFSGRQFSNSRSEMNVSTLELGDSALYLCASSFGGGSTYNEQFFGPGTRLTVL.

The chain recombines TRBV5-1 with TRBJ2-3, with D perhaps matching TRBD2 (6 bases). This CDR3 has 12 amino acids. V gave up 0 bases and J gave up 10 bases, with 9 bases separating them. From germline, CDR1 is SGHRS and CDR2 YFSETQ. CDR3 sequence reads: CASSLAREAQYF. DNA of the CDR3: TGCGCCAGCAGCTTGGCCAGGGAGGCGCAGTATTTT.

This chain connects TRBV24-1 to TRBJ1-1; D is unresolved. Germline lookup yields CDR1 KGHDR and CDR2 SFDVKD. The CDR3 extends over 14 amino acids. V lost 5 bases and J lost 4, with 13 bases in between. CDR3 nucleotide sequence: TGTGCCACCAGTGGCAAGGAATGGTGCACTGAAGCTTTCTTT. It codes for CATSGKEWCTEAFF.

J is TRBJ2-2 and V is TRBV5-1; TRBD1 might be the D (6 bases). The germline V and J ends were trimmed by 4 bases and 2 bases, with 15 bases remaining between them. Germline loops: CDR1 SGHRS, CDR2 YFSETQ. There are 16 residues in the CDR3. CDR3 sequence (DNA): TGCGCCAGCAGCGGGGGCCTTGCGATAAACACCGGGGAGCTGTTTTTT. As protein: CASSGGLAINTGELFF.

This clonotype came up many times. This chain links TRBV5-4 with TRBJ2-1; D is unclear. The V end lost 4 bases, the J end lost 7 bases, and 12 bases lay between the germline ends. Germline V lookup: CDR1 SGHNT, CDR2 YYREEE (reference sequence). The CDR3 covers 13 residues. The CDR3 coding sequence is TGTGCCAGCAGCCCGTGGCCGAGGAATGAGCAGTTCTTC. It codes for CASSPWPRNEQFF.

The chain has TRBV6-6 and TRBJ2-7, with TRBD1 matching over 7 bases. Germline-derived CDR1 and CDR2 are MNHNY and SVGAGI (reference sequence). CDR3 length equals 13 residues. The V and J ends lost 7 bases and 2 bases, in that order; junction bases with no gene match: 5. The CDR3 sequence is CASTGQETYEQYF. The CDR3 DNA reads TGTGCCAGCACCGGACAGGAGACCTACGAGCAGTACTTC.

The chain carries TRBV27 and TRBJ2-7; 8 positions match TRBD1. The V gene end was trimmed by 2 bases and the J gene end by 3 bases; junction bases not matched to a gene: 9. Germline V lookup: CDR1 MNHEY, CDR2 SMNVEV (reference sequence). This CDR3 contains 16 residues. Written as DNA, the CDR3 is TGTGCCAGCAGTTTAGACCGGACAGGGAGGATCTACGAGCAGTACGTC. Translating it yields CASSLDRTGRIYEQYV.

The CDR3 DNA reads TGTGCCAGCAGCCAAGCTCAGGGAGCTGGTAATTCACCCCTCCACTTT. Translation: CASSQAQGAGNSPLHF. The V gene is TRBV4-2, the J gene TRBJ1-6; tentatively, D is TRBD1 (5 bases). Germline lookup yields CDR1 LGHNA and CDR2 YNFKEQ. The CDR3 extends over 16 amino acids. V lost 1 base and J 6 bases, leaving 13 bases between the germline ends.

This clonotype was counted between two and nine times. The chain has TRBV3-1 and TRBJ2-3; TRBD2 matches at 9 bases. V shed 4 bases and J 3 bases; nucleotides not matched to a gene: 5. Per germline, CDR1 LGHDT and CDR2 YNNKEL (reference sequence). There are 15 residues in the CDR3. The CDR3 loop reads CASSPAGGDTDTQYF. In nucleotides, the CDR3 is TGTGCCAGCAGCCCGGCGGGGGGGGATACAGATACGCAGTATTTT.

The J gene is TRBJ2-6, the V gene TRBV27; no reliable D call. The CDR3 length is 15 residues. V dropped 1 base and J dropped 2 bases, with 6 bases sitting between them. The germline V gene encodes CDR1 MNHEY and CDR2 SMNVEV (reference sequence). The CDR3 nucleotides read TGTGCCAGCAGTTTATTAGCCGCTGGGGCCAACGTCCTGACTTTC. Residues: CASSLLAAGANVLTF.